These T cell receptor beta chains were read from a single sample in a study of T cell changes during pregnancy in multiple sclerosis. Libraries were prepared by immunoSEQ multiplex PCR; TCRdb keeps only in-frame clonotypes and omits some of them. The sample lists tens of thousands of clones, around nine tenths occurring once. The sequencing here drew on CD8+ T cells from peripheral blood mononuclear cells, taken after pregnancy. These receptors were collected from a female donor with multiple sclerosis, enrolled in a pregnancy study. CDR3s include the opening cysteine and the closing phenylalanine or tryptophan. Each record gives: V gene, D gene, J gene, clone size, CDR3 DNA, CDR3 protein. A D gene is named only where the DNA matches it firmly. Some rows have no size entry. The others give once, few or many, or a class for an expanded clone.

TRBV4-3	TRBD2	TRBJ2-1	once	TGCGCCAGCAGCCAAACCCCTCTAGCGGGAGTCGACAATGAGCAGTTCTTC	CASSQTPLAGVDNEQFF
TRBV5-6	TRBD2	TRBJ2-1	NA	TGTGCCAGCAGCTTAGGTGGCGGGAGCTACAATGAGCAGTTCTTC	CASSLGGGSYNEQFF
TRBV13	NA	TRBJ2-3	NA	TGTGCCAGCAGCTTACGACAGCTCACAGATACGCAGTATTTT	CASSLRQLTDTQYF
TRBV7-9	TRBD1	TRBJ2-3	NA	TGTGCCAGCAGCTTCTTGAGGGACAGCGATACAGATACGCAGTATTTT	CASSFLRDSDTDTQYF
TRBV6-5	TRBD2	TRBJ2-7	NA	TGTGCCAGCAGTTACGTCGGCGGGAGCTCCTACGAGCAGTACTTC	CASSYVGGSSYEQYF
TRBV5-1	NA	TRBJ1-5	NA	TGCGCCAGCAGCTTGGAAGGACGGGGTTCGAATCAGCCCCAGCATTTT	CASSLEGRGSNQPQHF
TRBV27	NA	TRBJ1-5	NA	TGTGCCAGCACCGGTTCTCAGCCCCAGCATTTT	CASTGSQPQHF
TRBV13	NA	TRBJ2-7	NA	TGTGCCAGCAGCTTAGTACGGTACGAGCAGTACTTC	CASSLVRYEQYF
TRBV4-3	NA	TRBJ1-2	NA	TGCGCCAGCACCTCCGACAGGACTAACTATGGCTACACCTTC	CASTSDRTNYGYTF
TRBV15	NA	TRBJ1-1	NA	TGTGCCACCAGCAGGACAGAAAACACTGAAGCTTTCTTT	CATSRTENTEAFF
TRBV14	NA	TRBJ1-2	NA	TGTGCCAGCAGCCAAGGGACAGTCTATGGCTACACCTTC	CASSQGTVYGYTF
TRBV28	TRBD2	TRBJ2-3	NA	TGTGCCAGCAGTTTACGGCCAGCGGGAGGCAGCACAGATACGCAGTATTTT	CASSLRPAGGSTDTQYF
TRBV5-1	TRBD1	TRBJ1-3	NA	TGCGCCAGCAGCGGTGACAGGGGCTCTGGAAACACCATATATTTT	CASSGDRGSGNTIYF
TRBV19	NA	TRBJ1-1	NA	TGTGCCAGTAGTATTCAAGCGTTGACCACTGAAGCTTTCTTT	CASSIQALTTEAFF
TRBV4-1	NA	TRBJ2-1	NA	TGCGCCAGCAGCCAGGGACTGGAATACAATGAGCAGTTCTTC	CASSQGLEYNEQFF
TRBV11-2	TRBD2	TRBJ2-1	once	TGTGCCAGCAGCCAAGGACTAGCGGGAGAGTTACACAATGAGCAGTTCTTC	CASSQGLAGELHNEQFF
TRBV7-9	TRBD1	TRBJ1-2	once	TGTGCCAGCAGCCTCCTGGGACAGGGGGCCGATGGCTACACCTTC	CASSLLGQGADGYTF
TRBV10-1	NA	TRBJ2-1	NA	TGCGCCTTGCCCGGGGGGCGAAAAAGTTATGAGCAGTTCTTC	CALPGGRKSYEQFF
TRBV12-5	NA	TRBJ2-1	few	TGTGCTAGTGAGAATAGCGGTGTTGAGCAGTTCTTC	CASENSGVEQFF
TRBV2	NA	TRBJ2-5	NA	TGTGCCAGCAGTGAAATTGGTCCTCGGGAGACCCAGTACTTC	CASSEIGPRETQYF
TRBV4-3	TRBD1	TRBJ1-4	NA	TGCGCCAGCAGCCAAGATCTGGGGACAGGGGGGGAAAAACTGTTTTTT	CASSQDLGTGGEKLFF
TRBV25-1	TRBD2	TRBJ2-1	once	TGTGCCAGCAGTGACCGTAGCGGGAGGGCCGGGGATGAGCAGTTCTTC	CASSDRSGRAGDEQFF
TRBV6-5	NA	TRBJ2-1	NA	TGTGCCAGCAGTAACCCTTCCTCAGGGCCCGGGCAGTTCTTC	CASSNPSSGPGQFF
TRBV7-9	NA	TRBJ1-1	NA	TGTGCCAGCACCCTAGGGCCGTTTGGCAGGGAAAACACTGAAGCTTTCTTT	CASTLGPFGRENTEAFF
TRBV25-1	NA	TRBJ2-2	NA	TGTGCCAGCAGTGAAATCCCCGGCCGGGACACCGGGGAGCTGTTTTTT	CASSEIPGRDTGELFF
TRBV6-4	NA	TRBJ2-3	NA	TGTGCCAGCAGTGAAGGGCCGACCGGGGGAGATACGCAGTATTTT	CASSEGPTGGDTQYF
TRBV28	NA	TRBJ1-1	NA	TGTGCCAGCAGTTCGACCAGGGGAGCTTTCTTT	CASSSTRGAFF
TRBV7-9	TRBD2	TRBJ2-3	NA	TGTGCCAGCAGCCAGACTAGCGGGAGGAATACGCAGTATTTT	CASSQTSGRNTQYF
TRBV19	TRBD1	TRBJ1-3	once	TGTGCCAGTAGCAAAGGGACAGCTGGAAACACCATATATTTT	CASSKGTAGNTIYF
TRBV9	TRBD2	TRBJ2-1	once	TGTGCCAGCAGCACCACTAGCGGGAGGTACACCTACAATGAGCAGTTCTTC	CASSTTSGRYTYNEQFF
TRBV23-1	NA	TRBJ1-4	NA	TGCGCCAGCAGTCGCCACAGTTTGTGGGATGAAAAACTGTTTTTT	CASSRHSLWDEKLFF
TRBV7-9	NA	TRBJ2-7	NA	TGTGCCAGCAGCTTTTCGGTGGACGAGCAGTACTTC	CASSFSVDEQYF
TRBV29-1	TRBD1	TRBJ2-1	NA	TGCAGCGTTGAAATATTGATGGGACAGGGATACAATGAGCAGTTCTTC	CSVEILMGQGYNEQFF
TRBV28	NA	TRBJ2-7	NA	TGTGCCAGCAGTTTAAGTGAAAGGACTTACGAGCAGTACTTC	CASSLSERTYEQYF
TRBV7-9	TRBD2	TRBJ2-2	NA	TGTGCCAGCAGCTTTCTAGCGGGAGTTGGCACCGGGGAGCTGTTTTTT	CASSFLAGVGTGELFF
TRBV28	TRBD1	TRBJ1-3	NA	TGTGCCAGCAGTCCTCAAGGGGGCTTCGGAAACACCATATATTTT	CASSPQGGFGNTIYF
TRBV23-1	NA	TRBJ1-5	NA	TGCGCCAGCAGTCAACTCCCCACTGGTTTTGGAGGGCAGCCCCAGCATTTT	CASSQLPTGFGGQPQHF
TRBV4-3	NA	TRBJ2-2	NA	TGCGCCAGCAGCCAAAGTAAGGGGACCGGGGAGCTGTTTTTT	CASSQSKGTGELFF
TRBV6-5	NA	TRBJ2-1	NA	TGTGCCAGCAGTTACTCCGTCGTAGTTCCCAATGAGCAGTTCTTC	CASSYSVVVPNEQFF
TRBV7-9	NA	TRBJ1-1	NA	TGTGCCAGCAGTCACAGGGAGAACACTGAAGCTTTCTTT	CASSHRENTEAFF
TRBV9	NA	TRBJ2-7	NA	TGTGCCAGCAGCGTAGGTCGGGAGTGGGACGAGCAGTACTTC	CASSVGREWDEQYF
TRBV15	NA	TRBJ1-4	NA	TGTGCCACCAGCAGAGATCGAGGTGAAAAACTGTTTTTT	CATSRDRGEKLFF
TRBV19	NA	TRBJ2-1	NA	TGTGCCAGTAGTAGAGAGCGGGACAATGAGCAGTTCTTC	CASSRERDNEQFF
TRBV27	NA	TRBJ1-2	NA	TGTGCCAGCAGTTTGTCGGGGGACTATGGCTACACCTTC	CASSLSGDYGYTF
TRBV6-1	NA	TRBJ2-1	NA	TGTGCCAGCAGTGATGGGTGGGGCCTCTACAATGAGCAGTTCTTC	CASSDGWGLYNEQFF
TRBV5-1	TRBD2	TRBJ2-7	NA	TGCGCCAGCAGCTCCTCATATAGCGGGAGTAGTAACGAGCAGTACTTC	CASSSSYSGSSNEQYF
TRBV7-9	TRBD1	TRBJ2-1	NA	TGTGCCAGCAGCTTGCACCCTAGGGATACAGGGGATGAGCAGTTCTTC	CASSLHPRDTGDEQFF
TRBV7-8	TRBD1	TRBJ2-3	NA	TGTGCCAGCAGCTTAGGGACAGGGACAGATACGCAGTATTTT	CASSLGTGTDTQYF
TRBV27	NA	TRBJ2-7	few	TGTGCCAGCAGTCCCCTCGGAGGGCTTGGTGAGCAGTACTTC	CASSPLGGLGEQYF
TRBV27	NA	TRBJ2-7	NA	TGTGCCAGCAGTTTAGGAGACAGGCAGTACTTC	CASSLGDRQYF
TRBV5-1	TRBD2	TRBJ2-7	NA	TGCGCCAGCAGCTTTACTAGCGCGCAGGAAAAGTACGAGCAGTACTTC	CASSFTSAQEKYEQYF
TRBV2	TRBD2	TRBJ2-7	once	TGTGCCAGCAGTGAATACCTAGCGGGAATCCACTACGAGCAGTACTTC	CASSEYLAGIHYEQYF
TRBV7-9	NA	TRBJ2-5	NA	TGTGCCAGCAGCCTAGCTTTCGGTATTAAGAAGACCCAGTACTTC	CASSLAFGIKKTQYF
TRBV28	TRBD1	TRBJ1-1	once	TGTGCCAGCAGTCCATGGTCCGGGACAGGCGTCGCTTTCTTT	CASSPWSGTGVAFF
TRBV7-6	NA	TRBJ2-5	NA	TGTGCCAGCAGCTTAGATACAGGGCCAGGAGAGACCCAGTACTTC	CASSLDTGPGETQYF
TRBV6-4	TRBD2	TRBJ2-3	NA	TGTGCCAGCAGCGCGGGAGCAAAGAGCACAGATACGCAGTATTTT	CASSAGAKSTDTQYF
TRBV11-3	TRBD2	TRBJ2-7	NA	TGTGCCAGCAGCCCACGGACTAGCGGCCTGGGAGGGGAGCAGTACTTC	CASSPRTSGLGGEQYF